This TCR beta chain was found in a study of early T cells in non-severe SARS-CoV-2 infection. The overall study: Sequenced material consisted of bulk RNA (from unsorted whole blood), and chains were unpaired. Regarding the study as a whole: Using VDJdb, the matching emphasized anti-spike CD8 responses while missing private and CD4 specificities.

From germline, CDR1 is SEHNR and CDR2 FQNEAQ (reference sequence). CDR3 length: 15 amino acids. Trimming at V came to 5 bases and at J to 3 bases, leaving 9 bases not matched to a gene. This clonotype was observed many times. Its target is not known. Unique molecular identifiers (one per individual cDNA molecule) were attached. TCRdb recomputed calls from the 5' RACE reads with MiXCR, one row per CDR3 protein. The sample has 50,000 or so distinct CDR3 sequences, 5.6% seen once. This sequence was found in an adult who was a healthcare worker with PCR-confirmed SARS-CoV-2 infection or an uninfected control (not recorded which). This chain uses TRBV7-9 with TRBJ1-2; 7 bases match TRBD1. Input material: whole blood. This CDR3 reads CASSPPDRRDYGYTF. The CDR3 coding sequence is TGTGCCAGCAGCCCCCCGGACAGGAGGGACTATGGCTACACCTTC.